This is a list of T cell receptor beta chains from one sample in a study of blood T cell repertoires in COVID-19. Method: immunoSEQ multiplex PCR; TCRdb's copy keeps in-frame clones and lacks some. The table has a few hundred thousand clones, around 91% seen once. Material for sequencing was peripheral blood. The receptors derive from a middle-aged woman with COVID-19, enrolled during active disease. CDR3s include the opening cysteine and the closing phenylalanine or tryptophan. D genes are given only for firm matches. The size entry is marked missing in some rows and otherwise reads once, few, many or a size class.

TRBJ2-7 TRBV29-1 - - TGCAGCGTTGTGTCACGGAGCTCCTACGAGCAGTACTTC CSVVSRSSYEQYF
TRBJ1-5 TRBV6-1 - - TGTGCCAGCAGTGAAGACAGGACATTGCAGCCCCAGCATTTT CASSEDRTLQPQHF
TRBJ2-7 TRBV5-1 - - TGCGCCAGCAGCTTCATGGCGGATTCCTACGAGCAGTACTTC CASSFMADSYEQYF
TRBJ2-1 TRBV6-2/TRBV6-3 - TRBD1 TGTGCCAGCAGTGGGACAGGGCCTAATGAGCAGTTCTTC CASSGTGPNEQFF
TRBJ1-1 TRBV2 - TRBD1 TGTGCCATCCGACTCGGACAGGGGGCGCAGGGTAACACTGAAGCTTTCTTT CAIRLGQGAQGNTEAFF
TRBJ1-2 TRBV4-3 - - TGCGCCAGCAGCCAAGATGAAGGACTGGGGGGCTACACCTTC CASSQDEGLGGYTF
TRBJ2-5 TRBV5-1 - TRBD1 TGCGCCAGCAGCTTGGAGGTGAACAGGGGGGAGACCCAGTACTTC CASSLEVNRGETQYF
TRBJ2-1 TRBV19 - - TGTGCCAGTAGTAAGGTACAGGATTTCTACAATGAGCAGTTCTTC CASSKVQDFYNEQFF
TRBJ1-1 TRBV9 - - TGTGCCAGCAGCGTAGATGGTGTAGGATTCCGAGGATTGGGTTTCTTT CASSVDGVGFRGLGFF
TRBJ2-1 TRBV6-5 - - TGTGCCAGCAGTTACTCACAGGGCAGCTCCTACAATGAGCAGTTCTTC CASSYSQGSSYNEQFF
TRBJ1-5 TRBV29-1 - TRBD1 TGCAGCGTAGTCACGACAGGGGGAAGCAATCAGCCCCAGCATTTT CSVVTTGGSNQPQHF
TRBJ1-2 TRBV27 few - TGTGCCAGCAGGGAATACAACAGGGACGGCTACACCTTC CASREYNRDGYTF
TRBJ2-5 TRBV7-2 - TRBD1 TGTGCCAGCAGCTTACGGACAGGGCAAGAGACCCAGTACTTC CASSLRTGQETQYF
TRBJ1-2 TRBV7-2 - - TGTGCCAGCAGCTTGTCCGGGGAGTCGAGAGGCTACACCTTC CASSLSGESRGYTF
TRBJ2-7 TRBV7-9 - - TGTGCCAGCAGCCCCCGAACAGTGGTAGGCTACGAGCAGTACTTC CASSPRTVVGYEQYF
TRBJ1-1 TRBV28 once - TGTGCCAGCAGTTCCGGGGGGCCGAACACTGAAGCTTTCTTT CASSSGGPNTEAFF
TRBJ1-1 TRBV7-9 - TRBD1 TGTGCCAGCAGCCGAAACAGGGGGGAGAACACTGAAGCTTTCTTT CASSRNRGENTEAFF
TRBJ1-1 TRBV5-1 - - TGCGCCAGCAGAGAAGACACGAACACTGAAGCTTTCTTT CASREDTNTEAFF
TRBJ1-6 TRBV7-2 - - TGTGCCAGCAGCTTAAACAACGCCTATAATTCACCCCTCCACTTT CASSLNNAYNSPLHF
TRBJ2-7 TRBV6-5 - - TGTGCCGGCAGCCCAACAGCTTACGAGCAGTACTTC CAGSPTAYEQYF
TRBJ2-1 TRBV29-1 - TRBD1 TGCAGCGTTACAGGGGCGGTAGCGCAGTTCTTC CSVTGAVAQFF
TRBJ1-4 TRBV19 once - TGTGCCAGTAGTATGGGGGGGGCAGACGAAAAACTGTTTTTT CASSMGGADEKLFF
TRBJ2-7 TRBV5-1 - - TGCGCCAGCAGCTTAACAGGTGTGCCCTTCTACGAGCAGTACTTC CASSLTGVPFYEQYF
TRBJ2-1 TRBV2 - - TGTGCCAGCTGGACGGACAGACAAAACAATGAGCAGTTCTTC CASWTDRQNNEQFF
TRBJ1-1 TRBV7-9 - TRBD1 TGTGCCAGTAAGGACAGGGAGTACACTGAAGCTTTCTTT CASKDREYTEAFF
TRBJ2-2 TRBV7-2 - TRBD2 TGTGCCAGCAGCCCTACTAGCGGGGGGAACACCGGGGAGCTGTTTTTT CASSPTSGGNTGELFF
TRBJ1-1 TRBV29-1 once TRBD1 TGCAGCGTTGGATTGGACAGGCGGGGGGCCGAAGCTTTCTTT CSVGLDRRGAEAFF
TRBJ2-7 TRBV6-2/TRBV6-3 - TRBD2 TGTGCCAGCAGTTACCCCGGGACTAGAGGCATCTACGAGCAGTACTTC CASSYPGTRGIYEQYF
TRBJ1-1 TRBV7-9 - - TGTGCCAGCAGCTTAGCTGGGGGGGGACGGACTGAAGCTTTCTTT CASSLAGGGRTEAFF
TRBJ2-7 TRBV2 - TRBD2 TGTGCCAGCAGCAACGGGGCGGGAGGGCCGGTTTACGAGCAGTACTTC CASSNGAGGPVYEQYF
TRBJ2-3 TRBV12-3/TRBV12-4 - - TGTGCCAGCAGAGGGGGGGAGGTTGCGCAGTATTTT CASRGGEVAQYF
TRBJ2-7 TRBV7-9 - - TGTGCCAGCAGCTCCGGTAGAGGGCCAACTTCTCCCTACGAGCAGTACTTC CASSSGRGPTSPYEQYF
TRBJ1-1 TRBV5-1 - - TGCGCCAGCAGCTTGGAACAGTACACTGAAGCTTTCTTT CASSLEQYTEAFF
TRBJ1-1 TRBV25-1 - TRBD1 TGTGCCAGCAGTAAGGGACAGGGGCAGAACACTGAAGCTTTCTTT CASSKGQGQNTEAFF
TRBJ1-3 TRBV14 - TRBD1 TGTGCCAGCAGCCAAGATTTGGACAGGGGTCACACCATATATTTT CASSQDLDRGHTIYF
TRBJ2-7 TRBV3-1/TRBV3-2 once - TGTGCCAGCAGCCAAGGTAAGGGGTACGAGCAGTACTTC CASSQGKGYEQYF
TRBJ2-3 TRBV18 - TRBD2 TGTGCCAGCTCACAACGACTAGCGGGGGTGAACACAGATACGCAGTATTTT CASSQRLAGVNTDTQYF
TRBJ1-6 TRBV18 - - TGTGCCAGCTCACCACCGCACGGTAATTCACCCCTCCACTTT CASSPPHGNSPLHF
TRBJ2-7 TRBV7-2 few TRBD1 TGTGCCAGCAGCTCTCCGACAGGGGTGGGATACGAGCAGTACTTC CASSSPTGVGYEQYF
TRBJ2-7 TRBV12-3/TRBV12-4 - - TGTGCCAGCAGTGGACAGCCGCAGTCGGAGCAGTACTTC CASSGQPQSEQYF
TRBJ1-4 TRBV7-9 - - TGTGCCAGCAGCTTCTCGGGAGGGGGGGATGAAAAACTGTTTTTT CASSFSGGGDEKLFF
TRBJ1-1 TRBV6-2/TRBV6-3 - TRBD1 TGTGCCAGCAGTTACTCGACAGGGTGGGACACTGAAGCTTTCTTT CASSYSTGWDTEAFF
TRBJ1-4 TRBV15 - TRBD1 TGTGCCACCAGCAGTGAACAGGGGCCGGGTGAAAAACTGTTTTTT CATSSEQGPGEKLFF
TRBJ2-7 TRBV7-9 once TRBD2 TGTGCCAGCAGCCCGAAACGACTAGCGGGGGCCACCTACGAGCAGTACTTC CASSPKRLAGATYEQYF
TRBJ2-3 TRBV6-1 - TRBD2 TGTGCCAGCAGTGAATCCCCGGGGGGGCACCCAGATACGCAGTATTTT CASSESPGGHPDTQYF
TRBJ1-2 TRBV6-5 once - TGTGCCAGCAGGCCAAACGGGGATGGCTACACCTTC CASRPNGDGYTF
TRBJ2-5 TRBV2 - - TGTGCCAGCACTCCCCGCCACACGTCGACTGTTCAAGAGACCCAGTACTTC CASTPRHTSTVQETQYF